This TCR beta chain emerged from a study of blood T cell repertoires in COVID-19. CDR3 length equals 13 residues. V was cut by 2 bases and J by 0 bases, with 5 bases left in between. Germline V gene data show CDR1 as SGDLS and CDR2 as YYNGEE. Produced via immunoSEQ multiplex PCR; TCRdb's table is partial and in-frame only. The data contain hundreds of thousands of clones, about nine tenths of them singletons. The V and J genes are TRBV9 and TRBJ1-1; D remains ambiguous. This clonotype was obtained from a woman in her 30s with active or convalescent COVID-19. Sequencing was performed on peripheral blood. CDR3 amino acids: CASSVQLNTEAFF. The CDR3, as DNA: TGTGCCAGCAGCGTCCAGTTGAACACTGAAGCTTTCTTT. The full variable domain, completed using reference TRBV9 and TRBJ1-1, is DSGVTQTPKHLITATGQRVTLRCSPRSGDLSVYWYQQSLDQGLQFLIQYYNGEERAKGNILERFSAQQFPDLHSELNLSSLELGDSALYFCASSVQLNTEAFFGQGTRLTVV.